The rows below give T cell receptor beta chains drawn from one sample of a study of T-cell memory formation after mild COVID-19. One entry per CDR3 protein, called by TCRdb with MiXCR from the 5' RACE reads. The data show a few hundred thousand distinct CDR3 sequences, with roughly 19% seen just once and approximately 22% held by the top ten. The sample was PBMCs or a T cell subset sorted from them (not recorded which). The source is a young man who had mild COVID-19 (a few samples of this study predate the infection). Cell type and time point are not known. Each CDR3 is given with its conserved first and last residue. Fields, in order: J gene, clone size, D gene, V gene, CDR3 DNA, CDR3 protein. The D gene is left open where the match is weak. For some rows the clone size is stated as once, few or many, or as a class when expanded; others skip it.

>TRBJ1-1|few|-|TRBV20-1
TGCAGTGCGGGTCGGGGAGCAAACACTGAAGCTTTCTTT
CSAGRGANTEAFF
>TRBJ2-2|-|TRBD2|TRBV6-2/TRBV6-3
TGTGCCAGCAGCTCCGGGACTAGGTGGACCGGGGAGCTGTTTTTT
CASSSGTRWTGELFF
>TRBJ2-1|many|TRBD1|TRBV6-9
TGTGCCAGCAGTTCGGGACAGGGGGTTAATGAGCAGTTCTTC
CASSSGQGVNEQFF
>TRBJ1-2|few|-|TRBV7-3
TGTGCCAGCAGCAAAAGTTCCGGTCATGGCTACACCTTC
CASSKSSGHGYTF
>TRBJ2-3|-|-|TRBV28
TGTGCCAGCGGTGTCTTGGTTCCAGATACGCAGTATTTT
CASGVLVPDTQYF
>TRBJ2-4|-|TRBD1|TRBV6-2/TRBV6-3
TGTGCCAGCAGTTTACAGGGGGCAGCCAAAAACATTCAGTACTTC
CASSLQGAAKNIQYF
>TRBJ2-3|-|-|TRBV24-1
TGTGCCACCCCAAACACGGACACAGATACGCAGTATTTT
CATPNTDTDTQYF
>TRBJ2-3|-|-|TRBV24-1
TGTGCCACCAGCCGGACAGCGTTGGTAGCAGATACGCAGTATTTT
CATSRTALVADTQYF
>TRBJ2-2|-|-|TRBV7-9
TGTGCCAGCGGATCGAAGGCCGGGGAGCTGTTTTTT
CASGSKAGELFF
>TRBJ2-5|few|TRBD2|TRBV7-3
TGTGCCAGCAGCTTAAGCGGGGGAGCAAGCCAAGAGACCCAGTACTTC
CASSLSGGASQETQYF
>TRBJ1-2|-|-|TRBV5-5
TGTGCCAGCAGCTTGGCCCCCGTTAGGGAGTATGGCTACACCTTC
CASSLAPVREYGYTF
>TRBJ2-3|few|TRBD2|TRBV29-1
TGCAGCGTGGAGCGGGGGTCTAGCACAGATACGCAGTATTTT
CSVERGSSTDTQYF
>TRBJ2-3|few|TRBD2|TRBV28
TGTGCCAGCAGTTTCGGACTAGCGGGGGGGCTGGATACGCAGTATTTT
CASSFGLAGGLDTQYF
>TRBJ2-1|few|-|TRBV5-1
TGCGCCAGCGGTGAAACTAGCAGCCATGAGCAGTTCTTC
CASGETSSHEQFF
>TRBJ2-1|-|TRBD1|TRBV18
TGTGCCAGCTCGCGTCGGGCTTTACAGGGGGCGACCTACAATGAGCAGTTCTTC
CASSRRALQGATYNEQFF
>TRBJ1-1|-|-|TRBV2
TGTGCCAGCAGTGAAGCAGGAAACCCTGAAGCTTTCTTT
CASSEAGNPEAFF
>TRBJ2-3|-|-|TRBV7-7
TGTGCTAGCAGCTTAGATGGGGGTGACACAGATACGCAGTATTTT
CASSLDGGDTDTQYF
>TRBJ1-2|-|TRBD1|TRBV6-5
TGTGCCAGCAGTTACTCTGGGACAGGTCGGAGGGGCTACACCTTC
CASSYSGTGRRGYTF
>TRBJ2-1|-|TRBD2|TRBV4-1
TGCGCCAGCAGCCAAACTAGCGGGGGGGCCATGGTTGAGCAGTTCTTC
CASSQTSGGAMVEQFF
>TRBJ2-2|few|-|TRBV29-1
TGCAGCGTTGCAGTACTAGGGGTCGCGAACACCGGGGAGCTGTTTTTT
CSVAVLGVANTGELFF
>TRBJ1-5|-|-|TRBV6-2/TRBV6-3
TGTGCCAGCAGTTACGGCTACGGGGGTCGGGTTGTTCAGCCCCAGCATTTT
CASSYGYGGRVVQPQHF
>TRBJ1-1|-|-|TRBV9
TGTGCCAGCAGGAGGTCCGCGATGAACACTGAAGCTTTCTTT
CASRRSAMNTEAFF
>TRBJ1-5|-|-|TRBV6-2/TRBV6-3
TGTGCCAGCAGTTTCGCGAGGGGGGATCAGCCCCAGCATTTT
CASSFARGDQPQHF
>TRBJ1-2|-|TRBD1|TRBV5-1
TGCGCCAGCAGGGACAGGGCGATCGGAGGCTATGGCTACACCTTC
CASRDRAIGGYGYTF
>TRBJ2-3|-|TRBD2|TRBV7-2
TGTGCCAGCAGCTTACTACCGGGACTAGCGGGGGGCACAGATACGCAGTATTTT
CASSLLPGLAGGTDTQYF
>TRBJ1-2|few|-|TRBV28
TGTGCCAGCAGTTTGAACAGGAACTATGGCTACACCTTC
CASSLNRNYGYTF
>TRBJ1-1|-|TRBD1|TRBV5-1
TGCGCCAGCAGCTTGAGGGGACAGGGAAGCACTGAAGCTTTCTTT
CASSLRGQGSTEAFF
>TRBJ2-7|-|-|TRBV6-2/TRBV6-3
TGTGCCAGCAGTCACGGGACATTGTACTACGAGCAGTACTTC
CASSHGTLYYEQYF
>TRBJ2-3|-|TRBD2|TRBV7-9
TGTGCCAGCAGCTCAAGAAGAAGGGGACTAGCGGCTTCGAGCACAGATACGCAGTATTTT
CASSSRRRGLAASSTDTQYF
>TRBJ1-5|-|-|TRBV12-3/TRBV12-4
TGTGCCAGCAGTTTAGGTGCTCAGTTCAATCAGCCCCAGCATTTT
CASSLGAQFNQPQHF
>TRBJ2-3|few|TRBD2|TRBV5-1
TGCGCCAGCAGCCTACTGCGGGGGGGAGGCACAGATACGCAGTATTTT
CASSLLRGGGTDTQYF
>TRBJ2-7|many|-|TRBV5-1
TGCGCCAGCAGCCCGGGGGCGCAGGGGAGGTACGAGCAGTACTTC
CASSPGAQGRYEQYF
>TRBJ1-2|many|-|TRBV11-2
TGTGCCAGCAGCTTAGATCAGGGGAGCTATGGCTACACCTTC
CASSLDQGSYGYTF
>TRBJ2-3|few|TRBD2|TRBV12-3/TRBV12-4
TGTGCCACCTCCGGGGGGGCCACAGATACGCAGTATTTT
CATSGGATDTQYF
>TRBJ2-2|few|TRBD2|TRBV24-1
TGTGCCACCAGTGACCCCAGCGGGGGGGCAGCTGGCACCGGGGAGCTGTTTTTT
CATSDPSGGAAGTGELFF
>TRBJ2-7|-|-|TRBV27
TGTGCCAGCAGTTACAGGGAGGGTGAGCAGTACTTC
CASSYREGEQYF
>TRBJ2-1|few|-|TRBV12-3/TRBV12-4
TGTGCCAGCAGCGGGGCTTACTACAATGAGCAGTTCTTC
CASSGAYYNEQFF
>TRBJ2-5|few|-|TRBV20-1
TGCAGTGCTAGAGAGGGGCAGATTCAAGAGACCCAGTACTTC
CSAREGQIQETQYF
>TRBJ2-5|few|TRBD2|TRBV7-9
TGTGCCAGCTCCACGGGAGCGGGGGGTCAAGAGACCCAGTACTTC
CASSTGAGGQETQYF
>TRBJ1-5|-|-|TRBV28
TGTGCCAGCAGTTTTGGCAGCCCGATCAATCAGCCCCAGCATTTT
CASSFGSPINQPQHF
>TRBJ1-1|few|TRBD1|TRBV6-2/TRBV6-3
TGTGCCAGCAGACTACTTACAGGGGCTGAAGCTTTCTTT
CASRLLTGAEAFF
>TRBJ2-4|few|TRBD1|TRBV27
TGTGCCAGCAGGGGACAGGGAAGGGCCAAAAACATTCAGTACTTC
CASRGQGRAKNIQYF
>TRBJ2-1|-|-|TRBV20-1
TGCAGTGCTAGAGCTCCTCTACAGGGAGACGGGTACAATGAGCAGTTCTTC
CSARAPLQGDGYNEQFF
>TRBJ2-3|-|-|TRBV2
TGTGCCAGCAGTGAAATGGGAACGGCCGATACGCAGTATTTT
CASSEMGTADTQYF
>TRBJ2-3|-|TRBD2|TRBV7-9
TGTGCCAGCAGCTTAGCGGTTGGGGAGGGGACAGATACGCAGTATTTT
CASSLAVGEGTDTQYF
>TRBJ1-1|few|-|TRBV24-1
TGTGCCACCAGTGTCCGAGACGGTGAAGCTTTCTTT
CATSVRDGEAFF
>TRBJ1-3|few|-|TRBV7-9
TGTGCCAGCAGTTCCCCGGGGAGGGTGGACGAAAACACCATATATTTT
CASSSPGRVDENTIYF
>TRBJ2-1|many|TRBD2|TRBV7-9
TGTGCCAGCAGCTTATTCGCGGGGGCCTACAATGAGCAGTTCTTC
CASSLFAGAYNEQFF
>TRBJ1-1|few|-|TRBV5-1
TGCGCCAGCAGCCCCGAGGGGCCCGAGGACACTGAAGCTTTCTTT
CASSPEGPEDTEAFF
>TRBJ1-1|-|-|TRBV28
TGTGCCAGCGGCCACCCTGGGGCTTTCTTT
CASGHPGAFF
>TRBJ2-1|few|-|TRBV11-2
TGTGCCAGCAGCTTAGATCTGGCGGTGGCAGGGGAGCAGTTCTTC
CASSLDLAVAGEQFF
>TRBJ2-2|-|-|TRBV4-1
TGCGCCAGCAGCCAAGAGGGTACCACCGGGGAGCTGTTTTTT
CASSQEGTTGELFF
>TRBJ2-7|-|TRBD2|TRBV3-1
TGTGCCAGCAGCCAAGATCTGGGGGGGGGGAACGAGCAGTACTTC
CASSQDLGGGNEQYF
>TRBJ1-2|-|-|TRBV4-3
TGCGCCAGCAGCCAAGAAGGGGGGGACTACACCTTC
CASSQEGGDYTF
>TRBJ1-4|-|-|TRBV2
TGTGCCAGCAGTGAGGCGGGACCGAGTAATGAAAAACTGTTTTTT
CASSEAGPSNEKLFF
>TRBJ1-3|-|-|TRBV6-5
TGTGCCAGCTCCTTTACATCTGGAAACACCATATATTTT
CASSFTSGNTIYF
>TRBJ2-5|-|TRBD2|TRBV2
TGTGCCAGCAGTGAACGAGCGGGGGGAATCCAAGAGACCCAGTACTTC
CASSERAGGIQETQYF
>TRBJ1-4|-|-|TRBV12-3/TRBV12-4
TGTGCCAGCAGTTTCCCACCTGAAAAACTGTTTTTT
CASSFPPEKLFF